This TCR beta chain was sequenced for a study of neurological immune-mediated disorders. The CDR3 length is 15 residues. V shed 4 bases and J shed 7 bases, with 19 bases lying between them. The germline CDR1 and CDR2 sequences are SGDLS and YYNGEE. This clonotype was observed at least ten times. The method for making cDNA was 5'RACE, and it used 10-nucleotide random UMIs. A single run covered 15-18 subjects with over 200 million TCR-beta sequences. TCRdb analysed the 5' RACE reads with MiXCR anew, one entry per CDR3 protein. The table includes about 48,000 distinct CDR3 sequences, about 25% detected once. Blood bank volunteers in Maryland, USA, served as healthy controls.

Sequencing input: PBMCs. This chain uses TRBV9 with TRBJ2-3; D remains unclear. The TCR originated in a woman in her seventies in good health. CDR3 residues: CASSSPLSTVNTQYF. As DNA, the CDR3 is TGTGCCAGCAGCAGCCCCCTTAGCACGGTTAATACGCAGTATTTT.